This T cell receptor (beta chain) derives from a study of CD8 T cells in ankylosing spondylitis. Study conclusions and caveats: Enrichment of disease-linked clones was reportedly significant in matched ankylosing spondylitis synovial fluid. Within ankylosing spondylitis blood, a TCR beta motif made up of seven to nine highly homologous variants appeared to be characteristic.

Trimming took off 6 bases at V and 1 base at J, with 10 bases between the two ends. Germline V gene sequence: CDR1 SGHKS, CDR2 YYEKEE (reference sequence). The CDR3 extends over 13 amino acids. This clonotype has only a few counts. Its target is not known. TCRdb processed the 5' RACE reads anew with MiXCR; each CDR3 protein has one entry. The sample gives 350,000 to 450,000 distinct CDR3 sequences, roughly 25% of which show up once; 0.89% is in the top ten. V and J are TRBV5-5 and TRBJ1-1; the D gene is possibly TRBD1 (5 bases). Specimen: blood, either unsorted or a sorted T cell fraction (not recorded which). This TCR derives from a male donor with ankylosing spondylitis. CDR3 nucleotide sequence: TGTGCCAGCACGGGGCCGGCGAACACTGAAGCTTTCTTT. It encodes CASTGPANTEAFF.